The TCR beta chain under discussion was sequenced for a study of molecular identifiers for immune sequencing clone quantification. Using its own MiXCR run on the PCR reads, TCRdb lists one record per CDR3 protein. The repertoire includes hundreds of thousands of distinct CDR3 sequences, roughly 23% of them detected once, and about 0.8% sits in the top ten. Germline CDR1 reads ENHRY; CDR2 reads SYGVKD. The germline V and J ends were trimmed by 8 bases and 2 bases, with 14 bases remaining between them. The CDR3 has 14 amino acids. Sample: naive CD8+ T cells from blood, with Jurkat cell RNA spiked in. Indicated subset: FACS-sorted CD8+CD4-CCR7+CD45RA+ naive T cells. The rearrangement joins TRBV10-3 to TRBJ2-3; possible D gene TRBD1, 6 bases. This receptor was obtained from a human donor in good health. Some libraries in this study had Jurkat cell RNA spiked in. CDR3 loop: CAIRQEAFTDTQYF. The CDR3 DNA reads TGTGCCATCCGACAGGAGGCTTTCACAGATACGCAGTATTTT.